This entry lists 21 T cell receptor beta chains sequenced from one sample in a study of T-cell reconstitution after alpha-beta-depleted transplantation in children. Preparation of the TCRbeta library was carried out with unique molecular identifiers. TCRdb processed the PCR reads anew with MiXCR; each CDR3 protein has one entry. Among some 500,000 distinct CDR3 sequences listed, about 17% were seen once. The sequencing here drew on PBMCs from the stem cell graft donor, taken from the stem cell graft. The receptors were gathered from a human donor who donated a stem cell graft to a child with acute lymphoblastic leukemia.

This clonotype was counted between two and nine times. V and J are TRBV30 and TRBJ2-2, with unresolved D. Trimming pared 3 bases from V and 2 bases from J, leaving 10 bases between. Germline CDR1 reads GTSNPN; CDR2 reads SVGIG (reference sequence). CDR3 length: 14 residues. CDR3 DNA: TGTGCCTGGAGGCGGAGTAGTAACACCGGGGAGCTGTTTTTT. Its protein is CAWRRSSNTGELFF.

This chain uses TRBV7-9 with TRBJ2-7; D gene uncertain. The CDR3 sequence is 12 residues long. Trimming left V 0 bases short and J 5 bases short, with 5 bases between. Germline assignment: CDR1 SEHNR and CDR2 FQNEAQ (reference sequence). The CDR3 spells CASSLAHNEQYF. The CDR3 nucleotides read TGTGCCAGCAGCTTAGCCCATAACGAGCAGTACTTC. The whole variable domain, filled in from reference TRBV7-9 and TRBJ2-7, reads DTGVSQNPRHKITKRGQNVTFRCDPISEHNRLYWYRQTLGQGPEFLTYFQNEAQLEKSRLLSDRFSAERPKGSFSTLEIQRTEQGDSAMYLCASSLAHNEQYFGPGTRLTVT.

This rearrangement joins TRBV20-1 to TRBJ2-7, with TRBD2 identical over 7 bases. The CDR3 is 14 residues long. Germline V gene data show CDR1 as DFQATT and CDR2 as SNEGSKA (reference sequence). Trimming removed 3 bases from V and 7 bases from J; junction bases left unmatched: 12. The CDR3 sequence: CSARQAGPLWEQYF. CDR3 coding DNA: TGCAGTGCTAGGCAAGCGGGACCCCTTTGGGAGCAGTACTTC.

This clonotype was counted between two and nine times. V is TRBV29-1 and J is TRBJ2-1; 8 nucleotides align to TRBD2. The CDR3 extends over 19 amino acids. CDR1 is SQVTM, CDR2 ANQGSEA, per germline. V lost 5 bases, J lost 0 bases, and 18 bases stayed unmatched. For the CDR3, the DNA is TGCAGCGTTAAGTGGCGGGAGGCAGCCGACCTGAGCTCCTACAATGAGCAGTTCTTC. Protein sequence: CSVKWREAADLSSYNEQFF.

This clonotype occurred a few times. The chain couples TRBV29-1 to TRBJ2-1, with 8 bases fitting TRBD1. V lost 6 bases and J lost 1; bases outside the gene matches: 2. The CDR3 loop spans 13 amino acids. Germline V gene lookup returns CDR1 SQVTM and CDR2 ANQGSEA. The CDR3 sequence: CSVRTGSYNEQFF. Here the CDR3 DNA reads TGCAGCGTCCGGACAGGGTCCTACAATGAGCAGTTCTTC.

The chain has TRBV6-1 and TRBJ2-1; 8 bases match TRBD2. The germline gives CDR1 MNHNS, CDR2 SASEGT. This CDR3 is 13 amino acids long. The ends lost 6 bases at V and 8 bases at J; junction bases unmatched: 6. CDR3 sequence reads: CASRPSGSYEQFF. CDR3 nucleotide sequence: TGTGCCAGCAGACCTAGCGGGTCCTATGAGCAGTTCTTC.

This clonotype showed up just a few times. The rearrangement joins TRBV15 to TRBJ2-3; 7 positions match TRBD2. Germline V lookup: CDR1 LNHNV, CDR2 YYDKDF (reference sequence). Germline trimming cut 0 bases from V and 5 bases from J; bases unmatched to any gene: 5. The CDR3 extends over 15 amino acids. CDR3 loop: CATSRDWREQDTQYF. As DNA, the CDR3 is TGTGCCACCAGCAGAGATTGGCGGGAGCAAGATACGCAGTATTTT.

This chain links TRBV7-9 with TRBJ1-1; tentatively, D is TRBD1 (5 bases). CDR3 size: 15 residues. Between the trimmed V and J ends, which lost 0 bases and 8 bases, there was a span of 16 bases. Germline loops: CDR1 SEHNR, CDR2 FQNEAQ (reference sequence). CDR3 coding DNA: TGTGCCAGCAGCTTAGCCGGGGCCCCGACCTTCGAAGCTTTCTTT. It encodes CASSLAGAPTFEAFF.

This rearrangement joins TRBV29-1 to TRBJ2-7, with D hard to call. Per germline, CDR1 SQVTM and CDR2 ANQGSEA. This CDR3 spans 12 amino acids. V was clipped by 1 base and J by 6 bases, with 10 bases between them. This chain's CDR3 is CSVEGEVGEQYF. The CDR3 DNA sequence: TGCAGCGTTGAAGGGGAAGTAGGCGAGCAGTACTTC.

In its sample, this clonotype was seen a few times. This sequence joins TRBV29-1 and TRBJ2-3, with D perhaps matching TRBD1 or TRBD2 (5 bases each). Germline V gene sequence: CDR1 SQVTM, CDR2 ANQGSEA. The V end was cut by 6 bases, the J end by 3 bases, with 16 bases between. The CDR3 has 14 residues. The CDR3 DNA reads as TGCAGCGTCTCCCGGGGCGTGAGTACAGATACGCAGTATTTT. Residues: CSVSRGVSTDTQYF.

This clonotype was detected only a few times. The CDR3: CASSSGLHYEQYF. The CDR3, as DNA: TGTGCCAGCAGCTCCGGCCTCCACTACGAGCAGTACTTC. The J gene is TRBJ2-7, the V gene TRBV9, with D unresolved. There are 13 residues in the CDR3. CDR1 SGDLS and CDR2 YYNGEE come from the germline V gene. Deletions cut 4 bases from V and 3 bases from J, with 11 bases between.

This clonotype was observed a handful of times. V is TRBV25-1 and J is TRBJ2-7; 7 nucleotides match TRBD1. This CDR3 has 14 amino acids. Germline V gives CDR1 MGHDK, CDR2 SYGVNS. V lost 6 bases, J lost 2 bases, and 7 bases stayed unmatched. CDR3 residues: CASREGQTTYEQYF. DNA of the CDR3: TGTGCCAGCAGAGAGGGACAGACAACCTACGAGCAGTACTTC.

This clonotype was seen at least ten times. The rearrangement links TRBV19 to TRBJ1-5; D unresolved. The germline gives CDR1 LNHDA, CDR2 SQIVND (reference sequence). CDR3 length: 12 residues. V lost 3 bases and J lost 6, with 6 bases in between. The CDR3 is CASSMGFQPQHF. The CDR3 DNA reads TGTGCCAGTAGTATGGGGTTTCAGCCCCAGCATTTT.

This clonotype was seen only once. The genes are TRBV7-9 and TRBJ2-7; 8 positions agree with TRBD1. From germline, CDR1 is SEHNR and CDR2 FQNEAQ (reference sequence). This CDR3 contains 14 residues. The J segment lost 4 bases and the V segment lost 6 bases, leaving 8 bases of the junction unmatched. CDR3 region: CASRRGTGGYEQYF. The CDR3 nucleotides read TGTGCCAGCAGGCGAGGGACAGGCGGGTACGAGCAGTACTTC.

This clonotype was observed a few times. The chain has TRBV12-3 or TRBV12-4 and TRBJ1-5; no firm D call. The CDR3 sequence is 15 residues long. Trimming removed 3 bases from V and 6 bases from J, with 15 bases in between. The CDR3 loop is CASSFGPPSVQPQHF. CDR3 bases: TGTGCCAGCAGTTTCGGCCCGCCAAGCGTTCAGCCCCAGCATTTT.

The DNA for the CDR3 is TGTGCCAGCAGCGACAGCAGGAACACTGAAGCTTTCTTT. Translated: CASSDSRNTEAFF. The rearrangement joins TRBV6-6 to TRBJ1-1, with D perhaps matching TRBD1 (5 bases). Germline V lookup: CDR1 MNHNY, CDR2 SVGAGI (reference sequence). V lost 6 bases and J lost 1, with 9 bases in between. This CDR3 spans 13 amino acids.

This clonotype showed up just a few times. The chain recombines TRBV20-1 with TRBJ1-2; 7 nucleotides align to TRBD1. V lost 6 bases, J lost 4 bases, and 5 bases stayed unmatched. This CDR3 is built from 12 residues. Germline lookup yields CDR1 DFQATT and CDR2 SNEGSKA (reference sequence). For the CDR3, the DNA is TGCAGTGCCAAGAGGGGGCTCTATGGCTACACCTTC. Amino acids: CSAKRGLYGYTF.

The rearrangement uses TRBV4-1 and TRBJ2-4; TRBD1 agrees at 7 bases. The CDR3 is 14 amino acids. J gave up 0 bases and V 5 bases, and 1 base lay outside the gene matches. Germline CDR1 MGHRA, CDR2 YSYEKL. The chain's CDR3 is CASSYRGAKNIQYF. CDR3 nucleotides: TGCGCCAGCAGCTACAGGGGAGCCAAAAACATTCAGTACTTC.

This clonotype was observed a handful of times. This chain connects TRBV4-1 to TRBJ1-2; 8 bases match TRBD1. V gave up 0 bases and J gave up 4 bases; unmatched junction bases: 4. The CDR3 contains 15 residues. Germline loops: CDR1 MGHRA, CDR2 YSYEKL. In DNA form, the CDR3 reads TGCGCCAGCAGCCAAGATCGGACAGGGATCTATGGCTACACCTTC. It codes for CASSQDRTGIYGYTF.

This clonotype was detected only a few times. This chain joins TRBV27 and TRBJ2-1, with D possibly TRBD2 on 6 matching bases. The CDR3 sequence is 16 residues long. CDR1 is MNHEY, CDR2 SMNVEV, per germline (reference sequence). V gave up 6 bases and J gave up 3 bases, with 18 bases separating them. The CDR3 region is CASSLIYGTGYNEQFF. The CDR3 coding sequence is TGTGCCAGCAGCCTTATCTACGGGACTGGCTACAATGAGCAGTTCTTC.

CDR3 sequence: CSARDTPLGSYEQYF. CDR3 DNA: TGCAGTGCTAGAGATACTCCCCTGGGCTCCTACGAGCAGTACTTC. The chain recombines TRBV20-1 with TRBJ2-7; D not certain. The CDR3 is 15 amino acids. Germline CDR1 and CDR2: DFQATT and SNEGSKA (reference sequence). V lost 0 bases and J lost 0, with 12 bases in between.